This is a list of T cell receptor beta chains from one sample in a study of PD-1 blockade in classical Hodgkin lymphoma. Assay used: immunoSEQ multiplex PCR; TCRdb lists only in-frame clones, some missing. The table has about 85,000 clones, roughly 91% seen once. Sequenced material: peripheral blood mononuclear cells (PBMCs), taken before the second cycle of nivolumab. These TCRs come from a human donor with classical Hodgkin lymphoma. Both conserved end residues are part of each CDR3. The order of the fields is CDR3 DNA, CDR3 protein, CDR3 length, V gene, J gene, clone size, D gene. The D gene is left open where the match is weak. The size entry is marked missing in some rows and otherwise reads once, few, many or a size class.

TGTGCCAGCAGTGAAAACACAGGGGTTGCCGGGGAGCTGTTTTTT	CASSENTGVAGELFF	15	TRBV6-1	TRBJ2-2	NA	TRBD1
TGTGCCAGCTCACCCCGACAGGAAGATAGAAACACCATATATTTT	CASSPRQEDRNTIYF	15	TRBV18	TRBJ1-3	few	NA
TGTGCCAGCAGCGTAGCGATAGGGGCGACCGACAATGAGCAGTTCTTC	CASSVAIGATDNEQFF	16	TRBV9	TRBJ2-1	NA	NA
TGTGCCAGCAGCCTCCTCGACGGTTCCTACGAGCAGTACTTC	CASSLLDGSYEQYF	14	TRBV11-1	TRBJ2-7	NA	NA
TGTGCCAGCAGTGTGATAGGGGGAGCCCAAGAGACCCAGTACTTC	CASSVIGGAQETQYF	15	TRBV6-5	TRBJ2-5	NA	NA
TGTGCCAGCTCACATACTGACAGGGCAAACTACGAGCAGTACTTC	CASSHTDRANYEQYF	15	TRBV18	TRBJ2-7	NA	TRBD1
TGTGCCAGCAGCTTAGTGGGGAGTCAATCCGGGGAGCTGTTTTTT	CASSLVGSQSGELFF	15	TRBV7-9	TRBJ2-2	NA	NA
TGTGCCAGCAGTTTCCCGGGACCGTACAATGAGCAGTTCTTC	CASSFPGPYNEQFF	14	TRBV28	TRBJ2-1	once	NA
TGTGCCAGCTCCATGGGCAACCGGGGGCAGGGACTTAGGCCGTTCTTC	CASSMGNRGQGLRPFF	16	TRBV28	TRBJ2-1	NA	NA
TGTGCCAGCAGCCATCCCGAGTTCTTC	CASSHPEFF	9	TRBV16	TRBJ2-1	NA	NA
TGTGCCAGTAGTATCAACCGGGACAGGGGTGGCGAGCAGTACTTC	CASSINRDRGGEQYF	15	TRBV19	TRBJ2-7	NA	TRBD1
TGCGCCAGCAGCTTGGGGGACAGGGGTGGTCAAAATGAGCAGTTCTTC	CASSLGDRGGQNEQFF	16	TRBV5-1	TRBJ2-1	NA	TRBD1
TGTGCCATCAGTGAGCCGGACGGGCACACTGAAGCTTTCTTT	CAISEPDGHTEAFF	14	TRBV10-3	TRBJ1-1	NA	NA
TGTGCCAGCGAGGACAGGGATTCCTACGAGCAGTACTTC	CASEDRDSYEQYF	13	TRBV7-9	TRBJ2-7	NA	TRBD1
TGTGCCAGCAGCTTAGTTGGAAAACAAGAGACCCAGTACTTC	CASSLVGKQETQYF	14	TRBV13	TRBJ2-5	NA	NA
TGTGCCAGTAGTATTTCCTGGGCCTATTGGGGTTACACGGATGGCTACACCTTC	CASSISWAYWGYTDGYTF	18	TRBV19	TRBJ1-2	NA	NA
TGCGCCAGCAGCTTGGACCTGGCACAGGGCTATGGCTACACCTTC	CASSLDLAQGYGYTF	15	TRBV5-1	TRBJ1-2	NA	NA
TGTGCCAGCAGTTTAGAGAGCGACAGGGTATTCCTAAACACTGAAGCTTTCTTT	CASSLESDRVFLNTEAFF	18	TRBV28	TRBJ1-1	NA	TRBD1
TGTGCCAGCTCACCAATCGAGCGAAGCAGGGGGGGGCAGTACTTC	CASSPIERSRGGQYF	15	TRBV18	TRBJ2-7	NA	NA
TGTGCCTGGGGGGAGGGGGGCACTGAAGCTTTCTTT	CAWGEGGTEAFF	12	TRBV30	TRBJ1-1	NA	NA
TGTGCTAGTGGTCCCGGGACAGCTAGCACAGATACGCAGTATTTT	CASGPGTASTDTQYF	15	TRBV12-5	TRBJ2-3	NA	TRBD1
TGTGCCAGTAGACGGGAGTACACCGGGGAGCTGTTTTTT	CASRREYTGELFF	13	TRBV19	TRBJ2-2	NA	NA
TGTGCCAGCAGCTTAGCCGGCACAGATACGCAGTATTTT	CASSLAGTDTQYF	13	TRBV11-1	TRBJ2-3	NA	NA
TGTGCCAGCAGCTTAGGGAAGGGGGTACACGAGCAGTACTTC	CASSLGKGVHEQYF	14	TRBV13	TRBJ2-7	NA	NA
TGTGCCAGCAGTACTTTTCCCGGTGGCGGCACCACTGAAGCTTTCTTT	CASSTFPGGGTTEAFF	16	TRBV27	TRBJ1-1	once	NA
TGCAGCGTAGACCTAGTCTACAATGAGCAGTTCTTC	CSVDLVYNEQFF	12	TRBV29-1	TRBJ2-1	NA	NA
TGTGCCAGCAGTTTAGGGGGACAGGGAGCCGATGGCTACACCTTC	CASSLGGQGADGYTF	15	TRBV28	TRBJ1-2	NA	TRBD1